Listed below are T cell receptor beta chains from one sample, sequenced in a study of CD8+ T cells in alopecia areata. Measured with immunoSEQ multiplex PCR; TCRdb has only the in-frame clones, and not every one. The table lists about 180,000 clones, 50% to 70% of them singletons. Sequences were derived from CD4+ T cells sorted from blood, sampled at week 0. These TCRs come from a human donor with alopecia areata. The CDR3 runs from the conserved cysteine through the conserved F or W. The D gene is left open where the match is weak. Clone size is given for some rows only: seen once, a few or many times, or a class if the clone is expanded.

TRBV7-2	TRBJ2-3	.	.	TGTGCCAGCAGCTCCTACACAGATACGCAGTATTTT	CASSSYTDTQYF
TRBV20-1	TRBJ2-1	.	few	TGCAGTGCTGCTTCGGGGTGGGGGACGTTCTTC	CSAASGWGTFF
TRBV6-5	TRBJ1-1	.	.	TGTGCCAGCAGTTACTCGAAGGTCTGGGGTGATACTGAAGCTTTCTTT	CASSYSKVWGDTEAFF
TRBV11-3	TRBJ1-2	.	.	TGTGCCAGCAGCCCAGCCCCCGTTTCTTATGGCTACACCTTC	CASSPAPVSYGYTF
TRBV5-1	TRBJ2-5	TRBD2	.	TGCGCCAGCAGCTTGGGCGGTGGGACTAGCGAAGGGACCCAGTACTTC	CASSLGGGTSEGTQYF
TRBV14	TRBJ1-5	.	.	TGTGCCAGCAGCCTTGCTCCTAATCAGCCCCAGCATTTT	CASSLAPNQPQHF
TRBV30	TRBJ2-3	TRBD1	.	TGTGCCTGGAGCGACGACAGGGGGGATACGCAGTATTTT	CAWSDDRGDTQYF
TRBV7-8	TRBJ2-3	.	.	TGTGCCAGCAGCCAAGACACAGATACGCAGTATTTT	CASSQDTDTQYF
TRBV27	TRBJ2-2	TRBD2	.	TGTGCCAGCAGTCCACTCACTAGCGGTCCGAACACCGGGGAGCTGTTTTTT	CASSPLTSGPNTGELFF
TRBV30	TRBJ1-5	.	.	TGTGCCTGGAGTATACAGGGTTATCAGCCCCAGCATTTT	CAWSIQGYQPQHF
TRBV2	TRBJ2-2	TRBD1	.	TGTGCCAGCAGGGAAGACAGGGGGTACACCGGGGAGCTGTTTTTT	CASREDRGYTGELFF
TRBV10-3	TRBJ1-1	.	.	TGTGCCATCGGGGGGGGACGAGGGAACACTGAAGCTTTCTTT	CAIGGGRGNTEAFF
TRBV30	TRBJ1-2	.	.	TGTGCCTGGACCCCGAACGAAGTGATGGGCTACACCTTC	CAWTPNEVMGYTF
TRBV30	TRBJ2-1	TRBD2	.	TGTGCCACAACTAGCGGGGGGCTAGACAATGAGCAGTTCTTC	CATTSGGLDNEQFF
TRBV29-1	TRBJ2-3	.	few	TGCAGCGTTGAAGGCACAGATACGCAGTATTTT	CSVEGTDTQYF
TRBV29-1	TRBJ1-5	.	once	TGCAGCGTTGGACAGGCTGACAATCAGCCCCAGCATTTT	CSVGQADNQPQHF
TRBV29-1	TRBJ1-1	TRBD1	few	TGCAGCGTTGTGCCTGTAACAGGGGCTGAAGCTTTCTTT	CSVVPVTGAEAFF
TRBV2	TRBJ1-4	.	.	TGTGCCAGCAGTGAAACCCTTTACGAAAAACTGTTTTTT	CASSETLYEKLFF
TRBV30	TRBJ1-5	.	.	TGTGCCTGGAGTGGGGGGACTGCCTCCCAGCATTTT	CAWSGGTASQHF
TRBV30	TRBJ2-7	.	.	TGTGCCTGGAGTGGGAAGGTGGGGGGAACCTACGAGCAGTACTTC	CAWSGKVGGTYEQYF
TRBV6-1	TRBJ1-4	.	.	TGTGCCAGCAGTCTTGTGGGGGGAGGCGAAGAAAAACTGTTTTTT	CASSLVGGGEEKLFF
TRBV19	TRBJ2-7	.	few	TGTGCCAGTAGTATGCAAGGGGGAACCTACGAGCAGTACTTC	CASSMQGGTYEQYF
TRBV7-6	TRBJ2-1	.	.	TGTGCCAGCAGCTACCAATCGCGTGGTGACAATGAGCAGTTCTTC	CASSYQSRGDNEQFF
TRBV7-9	TRBJ2-3	TRBD2	.	TGTGCCAGCTCTCCGGGACTAGCGGACACAGATACGCAGTATTTT	CASSPGLADTDTQYF
TRBV9	TRBJ2-1	TRBD2	few	TGTGCCAGCAGCTCCCAATGGACTAGCGGGGGGCTCTTCAGCTCCTACAATGAGCAGTTCTTC	CASSSQWTSGGLFSSYNEQFF
TRBV29-1	TRBJ1-4	.	.	TGCAGCGTTGGATCTGGGTACGGTAATGAAAAACTGTTTTTT	CSVGSGYGNEKLFF
TRBV27	TRBJ2-5	.	.	TGTGCCAGCAGTTTATCTCTAGCCGATATACAAGAGACCCAGTACTTC	CASSLSLADIQETQYF
TRBV5-1	TRBJ2-3	TRBD2	.	TGCGCCAGCAGCTTGGGACTAGCGGGGGAGACAGATACGCAGTATTTT	CASSLGLAGETDTQYF
TRBV15	TRBJ2-3	.	.	TGTGCCACCAGCAGAGACCTTATGGCAGATACGCAGTATTTT	CATSRDLMADTQYF
TRBV6-6	TRBJ1-2	TRBD1	.	TGTGCCAGCAGCGCGACAGGGTTGGACGGCTACACCTTC	CASSATGLDGYTF
TRBV7-6	TRBJ2-3	.	few	TGTGCCAGCAGCTTAGCCCCGGCGGGGCCGGGCACAGATACGCAGTATTTT	CASSLAPAGPGTDTQYF
TRBV6-5	TRBJ1-5	TRBD1	.	TGTGCCAGCAGTGCTGACAGGGACAGCAATCAGCCCCAGCATTTT	CASSADRDSNQPQHF
TRBV19	TRBJ1-6	TRBD1	.	TGTGCCAGTAGTGGGACGGCGGCAGGGGGACCGCTCCACTTT	CASSGTAAGGPLHF
TRBV4-1	TRBJ1-2	.	.	TGCGCCAGCAGCCAAGTCAGGGAGACTGGCTACACCTTC	CASSQVRETGYTF
TRBV29-1	TRBJ1-2	.	.	TGCAGCGTTACTGACAAGGCGGGGGGCTACACCTTC	CSVTDKAGGYTF
TRBV4-2	TRBJ1-4	.	once	TGTGCCAGCAGCCAAGCCTCAGGGACGGGTGAAAAACTGTTTTTT	CASSQASGTGEKLFF
TRBV2	TRBJ1-1	.	few	TGTGCCAGCAGCGCGACAGAGAACACTGAAGCTTTCTTT	CASSATENTEAFF
TRBV5-1	TRBJ2-3	TRBD2	.	TGCGCCAGCAGCTTGGGGTCCAGCGGGGATCGCACGCAGTATTTT	CASSLGSSGDRTQYF
TRBV19	TRBJ1-1	.	few	TGTGCCAGTATCGTGAGGTCTGAAGCTTTCTTT	CASIVRSEAFF
TRBV30	TRBJ1-5	.	.	TGTGCCTGGGCCGGAAAAGGGGGCAATCAGCCCCAGCATTTT	CAWAGKGGNQPQHF
TRBV29-1	TRBJ2-7	.	few	TGCAGCGTTGTCGGGGACCGCATATCCTTCACCCAGCAGTACTTC	CSVVGDRISFTQQYF
TRBV5-1	TRBJ2-1	TRBD2	.	TGCGCCAGCAGCTTGGCCGCGGTAGCGGGGGACAATGAGCAGTTCTTC	CASSLAAVAGDNEQFF
TRBV29-1	TRBJ1-2	TRBD1	.	TGCAGCGTTGCGGGACAGCTGAGTTCTGGCTACACCTTC	CSVAGQLSSGYTF
TRBV11-1	TRBJ2-2	.	.	TGTGCCAGCAGCTTCGCGTACACCGGGGAGCTGTTTTTT	CASSFAYTGELFF
TRBV30	TRBJ2-2	.	.	TGTGCCTGGAGTGTTCTGAAATGGGGGGCCGGGGAGCTGTTTTTT	CAWSVLKWGAGELFF
TRBV2	TRBJ1-5	.	.	TGTGCCAGCAGGGACGGGCCCACTCCCAATCAGCCCCAGCATTTT	CASRDGPTPNQPQHF
TRBV27	TRBJ2-7	TRBD2	.	TGTGCCAGCAGTACTAGCGGGCCCTACGAGCAGTACTTC	CASSTSGPYEQYF
TRBV6-5	TRBJ2-3	.	.	TGTGCCAGCAGTTCTACCACAGATACGCAGTATTTT	CASSSTTDTQYF
TRBV6-5	TRBJ1-5	.	.	TGTGCCAGCTCCGCGGGACCCGGTGGCAATCAGCCCCAGCATTTT	CASSAGPGGNQPQHF
TRBV29-1	TRBJ2-2	TRBD1	.	TGCAGCGTTATTCCGGGACAGGGGATGGCGAACACCGGGGAGCTGTTTTTT	CSVIPGQGMANTGELFF
TRBV29-1	TRBJ2-1	.	.	TGCAGCGTTGATGGGCTTACCTACAATGAGCAGTTCTTC	CSVDGLTYNEQFF
TRBV2	TRBJ2-2	TRBD1	.	TGTGCCAGCAGTGAAATGTCGAGGGGACAGGGTGAATCCGGGGAGCTGTTTTTT	CASSEMSRGQGESGELFF
TRBV18	TRBJ2-5	.	.	TGTGCCAGCTCGTACGGCCAGGACCAAGAGACCCAGTACTTC	CASSYGQDQETQYF
TRBV30	TRBJ1-2	.	few	TGTGTCGAGGGTGGCTACACCTTC	CVEGGYTF
TRBV5-1	TRBJ1-5	.	.	TGCGCCAGCAGCCGGTCCGGGAACCAGCATTTT	CASSRSGNQHF
TRBV11-2	TRBJ2-6	TRBD2	.	TGTGCCAGCAGCTTAAGACTAGCGGGGGCCTCTGGGGCCAACGTCCTGACTTTC	CASSLRLAGASGANVLTF
TRBV7-2	TRBJ2-5	TRBD2	.	TGTGCCAGCAGCTCTAGCGGGGGGGCTGACGAGACCCAGTACTTC	CASSSSGGADETQYF
TRBV30	TRBJ1-5	.	.	TGTGCCTGGAGCTACACAGAGAATCAGCCCCAGCATTTT	CAWSYTENQPQHF
TRBV9	TRBJ1-1	.	few	TGTGCCAGCAGCGTAGAGGACGTGGGAATCTTT	CASSVEDVGIF
TRBV2	TRBJ1-2	TRBD1	.	TGTGCCACAGGGGACAGATTTAACTATGGCTACACCTTC	CATGDRFNYGYTF